This paragraph reports one T cell receptor (beta chain). The data originate from a study of blood T cell repertoires in COVID-19. Study at large: COVID-19 samples collected from the United States, Italy and Spain covered acute and convalescent phases.

Authors' analysis steps: Amplified reference gene primers provided the basis for estimating nucleated cell counts. Using immunoSEQ multiplex PCR, the repertoire was profiled, and TCRdb retains in-frame clones only, with some absent. Clone size and the V and J calls come from that table; the DNA yielded D and trimming. Of some 380,000 clones in the sample, approximately 88% were seen once. This TCR came from a woman aged 40 to 50 with acute COVID-19. The specimen sequenced was PBMCs or T cells enriched from blood (not recorded which).

CDR3 sequence reads: CASSPLSQGWETQYF. The CDR3 bases are TGCGCCAGCAGTCCCCTATCACAGGGCTGGGAGACCCAGTACTTC. V and J are TRBV23-1 and TRBJ2-5; D is perhaps TRBD1 (6 bases). TRBV23-1 is an ORF, with its function uncertain. Trimming left V 4 bases short and J 5 bases short, with 17 bases between. The CDR3 has 15 residues.